These T cell receptor beta chains were read from a single sample in a study of shared clonotypes between healthy human individuals. TCRdb's copy holds only in-frame clones and misses some; the assay was immunoSEQ multiplex PCR. Among over 2,000,000 clones, roughly 93% were seen once, and the ten largest hold 1.5% to 2%. Sequencing used naive CD8+ T cells from PBMCs. These receptors were collected from a man aged 18 to 30 in good health. Some clones in this sample may be carry-over from other donors' samples. Both conserved end residues are part of each CDR3. A D gene is named only where the DNA matches it firmly. The size of a clone is reported for some rows only, either as once, few or many, or as a class for expanded clones.

clone size: NA
V gene: TRBV7-8
J gene: TRBJ2-3
D gene: NA
CDR3 DNA: TGTGCCAGCAGCCATAACCGGGGGAGCACAGATACGCAGTATTTT
CDR3 protein: CASSHNRGSTDTQYF

clone size: NA
V gene: TRBV13
J gene: TRBJ2-7
D gene: TRBD1
CDR3 DNA: TGTGCCAGCAGCCCCCGGGACAGGCCTTCCTACGAGCAGTACTTC
CDR3 protein: CASSPRDRPSYEQYF

clone size: NA
V gene: TRBV9
J gene: TRBJ1-2
D gene: NA
CDR3 DNA: TGTGCCAGCAGCGCTAGCCCCCTCAGGGTTCCCTATGGCTACACCTTC
CDR3 protein: CASSASPLRVPYGYTF

clone size: NA
V gene: TRBV27
J gene: TRBJ2-1
D gene: NA
CDR3 DNA: TGTGCCAGCAGTCTCAGACCCAATGACAATGAGCAGTTCTTC
CDR3 protein: CASSLRPNDNEQFF

clone size: NA
V gene: TRBV6-5
J gene: TRBJ1-5
D gene: NA
CDR3 DNA: TGTGCCAGCAGTTACGGGAGGGAGGGTCAGCCCCAGCATTTT
CDR3 protein: CASSYGREGQPQHF

clone size: NA
V gene: TRBV6-5
J gene: TRBJ2-1
D gene: TRBD2
CDR3 DNA: TGTGCCAGCAGGGTGGGACTAGCGGTTTACAATGAGCAGTTCTTC
CDR3 protein: CASRVGLAVYNEQFF

clone size: NA
V gene: TRBV5-4
J gene: TRBJ2-1
D gene: TRBD2
CDR3 DNA: TGTGCCAGCAGCTTGGGAGTCCTAGCGGGGGTAAAAAGCTCCTACAATGAGCAGTTCTTC
CDR3 protein: CASSLGVLAGVKSSYNEQFF

clone size: NA
V gene: TRBV2
J gene: TRBJ2-3
D gene: TRBD2
CDR3 DNA: TGTGCCAGCAAATCCCGCTCTAGCGGGAGGCGTACTAGCACAGATACGCAGTATTTT
CDR3 protein: CASKSRSSGRRTSTDTQYF

clone size: NA
V gene: TRBV29-1
J gene: TRBJ2-3
D gene: NA
CDR3 DNA: TGCAGCGTTGCGGGCCCTAGCACAGATACGCAGTATTTT
CDR3 protein: CSVAGPSTDTQYF

clone size: NA
V gene: TRBV6-6
J gene: TRBJ2-7
D gene: TRBD1
CDR3 DNA: TGTGCCAGCAGTTATCTGACAGGGGACGAGCAGTACTTC
CDR3 protein: CASSYLTGDEQYF

clone size: NA
V gene: TRBV4-3
J gene: TRBJ1-1
D gene: NA
CDR3 DNA: TGCGCCAGCAGCCAAGAGTCTGTTACAGCGAACACTGAAGCTTTCTTT
CDR3 protein: CASSQESVTANTEAFF

clone size: NA
V gene: TRBV20-1
J gene: TRBJ1-2
D gene: NA
CDR3 DNA: TGCAGTGCTACGGAATACTATGGCTACACCTTC
CDR3 protein: CSATEYYGYTF

clone size: NA
V gene: TRBV19
J gene: TRBJ1-1
D gene: TRBD1
CDR3 DNA: TGTGCCAGTAGAGACAGGGGTTGGACTGAAGCTTTCTTT
CDR3 protein: CASRDRGWTEAFF

clone size: NA
V gene: TRBV9
J gene: TRBJ1-1
D gene: NA
CDR3 DNA: TGTGCCAGCAGCGTATCGTCGGCTCCCAGCACTGAAGCTTTCTTT
CDR3 protein: CASSVSSAPSTEAFF

clone size: NA
V gene: TRBV28
J gene: TRBJ2-1
D gene: NA
CDR3 DNA: TGTGCCAGCAGTTTCCCTCGGGGCCTCGATGAGCAGTTCTTC
CDR3 protein: CASSFPRGLDEQFF

clone size: NA
V gene: TRBV5-8
J gene: TRBJ2-2
D gene: TRBD1
CDR3 DNA: TGTGCCAGCAGCTGGGGACAGGTTGACACCGGGGAGCTGTTTTTT
CDR3 protein: CASSWGQVDTGELFF

clone size: NA
V gene: TRBV19
J gene: TRBJ2-7
D gene: TRBD2
CDR3 DNA: TGTGCCAGTAGTACCCTCCTAGCGGGATCAAAATACGAGCAGTACTTC
CDR3 protein: CASSTLLAGSKYEQYF

clone size: NA
V gene: TRBV11-2
J gene: TRBJ2-1
D gene: TRBD2
CDR3 DNA: TGTGCCAGCAGCTCAAGCGGGAGTAATGAGCAGTTCTTC
CDR3 protein: CASSSSGSNEQFF

clone size: NA
V gene: TRBV5-1
J gene: TRBJ2-7
D gene: NA
CDR3 DNA: TGCGCCAGCAGCTTGGCCGGACTTTTAGGCTACTACGAGCAGTACTTC
CDR3 protein: CASSLAGLLGYYEQYF

clone size: NA
V gene: TRBV7-9
J gene: TRBJ1-1
D gene: TRBD1
CDR3 DNA: TGTGCCAGCAGCTCCCCACAGGGGGCTTACGCTGAAGCTTTCTTT
CDR3 protein: CASSSPQGAYAEAFF

clone size: once
V gene: TRBV6-6
J gene: TRBJ2-1
D gene: TRBD1
CDR3 DNA: TGTGCCAGCAGCCTAGGACAGGGGGCTTGGAATGAGCAGTTCTTC
CDR3 protein: CASSLGQGAWNEQFF

clone size: NA
V gene: TRBV27
J gene: TRBJ2-7
D gene: NA
CDR3 DNA: TGTGCCAGCAGTCAGGGTACAACTTACGAGCAGTACTTC
CDR3 protein: CASSQGTTYEQYF

clone size: NA
V gene: TRBV7-2
J gene: TRBJ2-3
D gene: NA
CDR3 DNA: TGTGCCAGCAGCTTAGCGAGGCGGGACGGACTACCACAACATACGCAGTATTTT
CDR3 protein: CASSLARRDGLPQHTQYF

clone size: NA
V gene: TRBV11-2
J gene: TRBJ2-1
D gene: TRBD2
CDR3 DNA: TGTGCCAGCAGCCCCTCACCAGCGGGGTCCTACAATGAGCAGTTCTTC
CDR3 protein: CASSPSPAGSYNEQFF

clone size: NA
V gene: TRBV7-9
J gene: TRBJ2-5
D gene: TRBD2
CDR3 DNA: TGTGCCAGCACTTTCAGCGGGGGACAAGAGACCCAGTACTTC
CDR3 protein: CASTFSGGQETQYF

clone size: NA
V gene: TRBV27
J gene: TRBJ2-1
D gene: NA
CDR3 DNA: TGTGCCAGCAGTTTTACCCCCAGAAGCTTCAATGAGCAGTTCTTC
CDR3 protein: CASSFTPRSFNEQFF

clone size: NA
V gene: TRBV7-6
J gene: TRBJ2-7
D gene: TRBD1
CDR3 DNA: TGTGCCAGCAGCCGTGGGACAGGGGCCTACGAGCAGTACTTC
CDR3 protein: CASSRGTGAYEQYF

clone size: NA
V gene: TRBV4-2
J gene: TRBJ2-3
D gene: NA
CDR3 DNA: TGTGCCAGCAGCCAAGGCCGAGGCACAGATACGCAGTATTTT
CDR3 protein: CASSQGRGTDTQYF

clone size: NA
V gene: TRBV5-6
J gene: TRBJ2-5
D gene: NA
CDR3 DNA: TGTGCCAGCAGCCAACAGGGTGGGCTGATAGAGACCCAGTACTTC
CDR3 protein: CASSQQGGLIETQYF

clone size: NA
V gene: TRBV15
J gene: TRBJ2-3
D gene: TRBD1
CDR3 DNA: TGTGCCACCAGCAGCGTTCCCGGGACAGGGGGCTCAGATACGCAGTATTTT
CDR3 protein: CATSSVPGTGGSDTQYF

clone size: NA
V gene: TRBV28
J gene: TRBJ2-7
D gene: TRBD1
CDR3 DNA: TGTGCCAGCAGTTTGGGTCAGGGGGCCTACGAGCAGTACTTC
CDR3 protein: CASSLGQGAYEQYF

clone size: NA
V gene: TRBV9
J gene: TRBJ2-1
D gene: TRBD2
CDR3 DNA: TGTGCCAGCAGCGTAGCCCAGACCCTCGGGGGGGGTGTCTACAATGAGCAGTTCTTC
CDR3 protein: CASSVAQTLGGGVYNEQFF

clone size: NA
V gene: TRBV7-6
J gene: TRBJ2-7
D gene: NA
CDR3 DNA: TGTGCCAGCAGCAAGAGTGGCCGGGACGACTACGAGCAGTACTTC
CDR3 protein: CASSKSGRDDYEQYF

clone size: NA
V gene: TRBV4-3
J gene: TRBJ1-2
D gene: NA
CDR3 DNA: TGCGCCAGCAGCCAGGTCTTACTAAGCCTCTATGGCTACACCTTC
CDR3 protein: CASSQVLLSLYGYTF

clone size: once
V gene: TRBV15
J gene: TRBJ2-3
D gene: TRBD2
CDR3 DNA: TGTGCCACCAGCAGAGATCGTTGGGCTAGCGGGACAGATACGCAGTATTTT
CDR3 protein: CATSRDRWASGTDTQYF

clone size: NA
V gene: TRBV7-8
J gene: TRBJ1-1
D gene: NA
CDR3 DNA: TGTGCCAGCAGCCTCGGACGTCGCGCTGAAGCTTTCTTT
CDR3 protein: CASSLGRRAEAFF

clone size: NA
V gene: TRBV6-5
J gene: TRBJ2-1
D gene: NA
CDR3 DNA: TGTGCCAGCACGCTCTTACAGGGCAATGAGCAGTTCTTC
CDR3 protein: CASTLLQGNEQFF

clone size: NA
V gene: TRBV2
J gene: TRBJ1-4
D gene: NA
CDR3 DNA: TGTGCCAGCAAGGGGAAACCTGCAACTAATGAAAAACTGTTTTTT
CDR3 protein: CASKGKPATNEKLFF

clone size: NA
V gene: TRBV21-1
J gene: TRBJ1-1
D gene: NA
CDR3 DNA: TGTGCCAGCAGCACGATTTTGGGGTGCAATGAAGCTTTCTTT
CDR3 protein: CASSTILGCNEAFF

clone size: NA
V gene: TRBV15
J gene: TRBJ2-3
D gene: NA
CDR3 DNA: TGTGCCACCAGCGTCACTAGCACAGATACGCAGTATTTT
CDR3 protein: CATSVTSTDTQYF

clone size: NA
V gene: TRBV6-5
J gene: TRBJ2-7
D gene: TRBD1
CDR3 DNA: TGTGCCAGCAGTCCCGGACAGGGAACGGTCGAGCAGTACTTC
CDR3 protein: CASSPGQGTVEQYF

clone size: once
V gene: TRBV28
J gene: TRBJ2-2
D gene: NA
CDR3 DNA: TGTGCCAGCAGTTTTGGCAGGGATGCCGGGGAGCTGTTTTTT
CDR3 protein: CASSFGRDAGELFF

clone size: NA
V gene: TRBV4-1
J gene: TRBJ2-1
D gene: TRBD2
CDR3 DNA: TGCGCCAGCAGCCAAGACGCCCTAGCGGGAGCATACAATGAGCAGTTCTTC
CDR3 protein: CASSQDALAGAYNEQFF